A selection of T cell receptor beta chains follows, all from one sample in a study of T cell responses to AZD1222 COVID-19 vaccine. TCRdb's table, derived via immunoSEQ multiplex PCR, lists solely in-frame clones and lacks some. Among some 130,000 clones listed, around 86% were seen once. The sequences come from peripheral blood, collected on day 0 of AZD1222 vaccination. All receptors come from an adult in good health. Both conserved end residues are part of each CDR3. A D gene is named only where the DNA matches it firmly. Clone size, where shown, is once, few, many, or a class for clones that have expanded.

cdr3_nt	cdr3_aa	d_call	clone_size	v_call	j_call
TGTGCCTGGAGTTCCAGGAACTCCTATAATTCACCCCTCCACTTT	CAWSSRNSYNSPLHF	-	-	TRBV30	TRBJ1-6
TGTGCCAGCAGCTTAAGACAGGGAACTAATGAAAAACTGTTTTTT	CASSLRQGTNEKLFF	TRBD1	-	TRBV5-6	TRBJ1-4
TGCAGCGTTGTTAAGGGAGCTAACTATGGCTACACCTTC	CSVVKGANYGYTF	-	-	TRBV29-1	TRBJ1-2
TGTGCCAGCAGCGCCCGGACAGGATCCGATTCACCCCTCCACTTT	CASSARTGSDSPLHF	TRBD1	-	TRBV7-9	TRBJ1-6
TGCGCCAGCAGCTTTTCTGAGGATACTGAAGCTTTCTTT	CASSFSEDTEAFF	-	-	TRBV5-1	TRBJ1-1
TGTGCCAGCAGCCGACAGGTAGATGGCTACACCTTC	CASSRQVDGYTF	-	once	TRBV5-4	TRBJ1-2
TGTGCCAGCAGCTTAGATCAGGGGGTGGGCCGGGCTTTCTTT	CASSLDQGVGRAFF	TRBD1	-	TRBV7-9	TRBJ1-1
TGTGCCAGCAGTCCCAACATCGACACCTCTATCCCTTACGAGCAGTACTTC	CASSPNIDTSIPYEQYF	-	-	TRBV6-6	TRBJ2-7
TGTGCCTGGAGTGTACTCGCAGAAAATTCACCCCTCCACTTT	CAWSVLAENSPLHF	-	-	TRBV30	TRBJ1-6
TGTGCCAGCAGTGAATCAGGAGGGGACGATGAGCAGTTCTTC	CASSESGGDDEQFF	-	-	TRBV6-1	TRBJ2-1
TGTGCCAGCAGCGTTCGAACAGGGGTTTCAAGGGATGAGCAGTTCTTC	CASSVRTGVSRDEQFF	-	-	TRBV21-1	TRBJ2-1
TGTGCCAGCAGCTGGACGGGGACCGGGGCAGCAGAAAAACTGTTTTTT	CASSWTGTGAAEKLFF	-	-	TRBV5-6	TRBJ1-4
TGTGCCAGCAGTTCGACTAACTATGGCTACACCTTC	CASSSTNYGYTF	-	-	TRBV6-5	TRBJ1-2
TGTGCCAGCTCACCAAGCTCGCAGGGGGCTGGCTACGAGCAGTACTTC	CASSPSSQGAGYEQYF	TRBD1	-	TRBV18	TRBJ2-7
TGTGCCAGCAGCTTAGCCCTCAACACAGATACGCAGTATTTT	CASSLALNTDTQYF	-	-	TRBV11-2	TRBJ2-3
TGTGCCAGCAGCGTAGCATTACAGGGTCCCTACGAGCAGTACTTC	CASSVALQGPYEQYF	-	-	TRBV9	TRBJ2-7
TGTGCCATCAGAGAGGGGTCGCGGAACCTCTATGGCTACACCTTC	CAIREGSRNLYGYTF	-	few	TRBV10-3	TRBJ1-2
TGCGCCAGCAGCCAAGATTGGGGAGGTTATGGCTACACCTTC	CASSQDWGGYGYTF	-	-	TRBV4-3	TRBJ1-2
TGTGCCAGCAGCCAAGGACTTAATCAGCCCCAGCATTTT	CASSQGLNQPQHF	-	many	TRBV3-1/TRBV3-2	TRBJ1-5
TGTGCCAGCAGTGCGCCGACAGGTACTTACAATGAGCAGTTCTTC	CASSAPTGTYNEQFF	-	few	TRBV25-1	TRBJ2-1
TGTGCCAGCAGTTTAGCGACAGCCTACGAGCAGTACTTC	CASSLATAYEQYF	-	-	TRBV12-3/TRBV12-4	TRBJ2-7
TGTGCCAGCAGTCGCCTGAACACTGAAGCTTTCTTT	CASSRLNTEAFF	-	-	TRBV6-6	TRBJ1-1
TGCGCCAGCAGCCAAGAAATCAGGGGTGATGGCTACACCTTC	CASSQEIRGDGYTF	-	-	TRBV4-1	TRBJ1-2
TGTGCCAGCCTCGGGACTAGCGGGGACTACGAGCAGTACTTC	CASLGTSGDYEQYF	TRBD2	-	TRBV6-5	TRBJ2-7
TGTGCCAGCAGTCATATGAATGAGCAGTTCTTC	CASSHMNEQFF	-	-	TRBV6-5	TRBJ2-1
TGTGCCAGCACACGTACGCTGGATGAAGGCTACACCTTC	CASTRTLDEGYTF	-	once	TRBV4-2	TRBJ1-2
TGTGCCAGCAGTTGGGACAGGGGAAACACTGAAGCTTTCTTT	CASSWDRGNTEAFF	TRBD1	-	TRBV6-5	TRBJ1-1
TGTGCCAGCAGTTTGGACTCCCAAGAGACCCAGTACTTC	CASSLDSQETQYF	-	-	TRBV28	TRBJ2-5
TGTGCCATCAGAAGGGGAACCGGCGAGGGGTCACCCCTCCACTTT	CAIRRGTGEGSPLHF	-	once	TRBV10-3	TRBJ1-6
TGCGCCAGCAGCCAAGATGGGATAGCGGGGGGGCAAAGCATTCAGTACTTC	CASSQDGIAGGQSIQYF	TRBD2	-	TRBV4-3	TRBJ2-4
TGTGCCACCAGCAGAGCCCGGGCCCCGTGGGATGGCTACACCTTC	CATSRARAPWDGYTF	-	-	TRBV15	TRBJ1-2
TGCGCCAGCAGCCAAGACAGGGGACGTCAGCCCCAGCATTTT	CASSQDRGRQPQHF	-	once	TRBV4-1	TRBJ1-5
TGCAGCGTGGACACTGAAGCTTTCTTT	CSVDTEAFF	-	-	TRBV29-1	TRBJ1-1
TGTGCCAGCAGCCCTTTGTTCACAGGGAACACCGGGGAGCTGTTTTTT	CASSPLFTGNTGELFF	-	-	TRBV6-2/TRBV6-3	TRBJ2-2
TGTGCCAGCAGCCAAGAAGAGGCAGGAAGATACACCTTC	CASSQEEAGRYTF	-	-	TRBV4-2	TRBJ1-2
TGTGCCATCAGTGAGTCTAGACCTGGGGTTGAAGCTTTCTTT	CAISESRPGVEAFF	-	-	TRBV10-3	TRBJ1-1
TGTGCCAGCTCAATGATAGAGACCCAGTACTTC	CASSMIETQYF	-	-	TRBV18	TRBJ2-5
TGTGCCAGCTCACCACGAGGGACAGGGTCGGGCAATCAGCCCCAGCATTTT	CASSPRGTGSGNQPQHF	TRBD1	-	TRBV18	TRBJ1-5
TGTGCCAGCAGTCCCACCGTGCGGGGGGAGAATGAGCAGTTCTTC	CASSPTVRGENEQFF	TRBD2	-	TRBV6-5	TRBJ2-1
TGTGCCATCAGCCCCCGGAGACAGGGGATCACTGAAGCTTTCTTT	CAISPRRQGITEAFF	TRBD1	-	TRBV10-3	TRBJ1-1
TGTGCCAGCAGCTTGGCGGCAGGGAACTCACCCCTCCACTTT	CASSLAAGNSPLHF	-	-	TRBV5-8	TRBJ1-6
TGCGCCAGCAGCTTGACAGGGGGACGCAATCAGCCCCAGCATTTT	CASSLTGGRNQPQHF	TRBD1	once	TRBV5-1	TRBJ1-5
TGTGCCTCACAAGGGACACAAAGGGCCTACGAGCAGTACTTC	CASQGTQRAYEQYF	-	few	TRBV6-5	TRBJ2-7
TGTGCCAGCAGCCGCCCTGTAGGGGGCCTAGCGGGGGGTAATGAGCAGTTCTTC	CASSRPVGGLAGGNEQFF	TRBD2	-	TRBV3-1/TRBV3-2	TRBJ2-1
TGCGCCAGCAGCTTGCCCGGAATTCAGACCAAAAACATTCAGTACTTC	CASSLPGIQTKNIQYF	-	-	TRBV5-1	TRBJ2-4
TGCGCCAGCAGCCGTAGTTTGGGGGACTTCTCCTACGAGCAGTACTTC	CASSRSLGDFSYEQYF	-	-	TRBV5-1	TRBJ2-7
TGTGCCAGCAGCAAAGACAATCGACAGCCCCAGCATTTT	CASSKDNRQPQHF	-	-	TRBV7-3	TRBJ1-5